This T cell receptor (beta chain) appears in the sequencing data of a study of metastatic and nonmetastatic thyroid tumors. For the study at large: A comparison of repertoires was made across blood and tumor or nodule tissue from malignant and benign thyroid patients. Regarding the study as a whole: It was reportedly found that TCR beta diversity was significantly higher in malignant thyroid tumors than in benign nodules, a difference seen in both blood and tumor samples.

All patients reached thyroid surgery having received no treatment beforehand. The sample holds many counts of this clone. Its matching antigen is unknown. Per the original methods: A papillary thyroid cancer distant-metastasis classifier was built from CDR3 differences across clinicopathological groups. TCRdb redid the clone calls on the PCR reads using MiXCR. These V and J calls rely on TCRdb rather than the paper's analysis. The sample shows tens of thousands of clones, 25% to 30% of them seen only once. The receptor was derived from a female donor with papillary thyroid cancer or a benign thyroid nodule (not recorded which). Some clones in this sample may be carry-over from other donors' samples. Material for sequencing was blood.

The CDR3 nucleotides are TGCGCCAGCAGCTCTACTAGCGGCTCCTACAATGAGCAGTTCTTC. Translated: CASSSTSGSYNEQFF. This chain links TRBV5-1 with TRBJ2-1; 8 bases are shared with TRBD2. J gave up 0 bases and V 3 bases, and 2 bases lay outside the gene matches. This CDR3 has 15 residues. Germline values: CDR1 SGHRS, CDR2 YFSETQ. Based on the CDR3 plus reference TRBV5-1 and TRBJ2-1, the full variable domain is KAGVTQTPRYLIKTRGQQVTLSCSPISGHRSVSWYQQTPGQGLQFLFEYFSETQRNKGNFPGRFSGRQFSNSRSEMNVSTLELGDSALYLCASSSTSGSYNEQFFGPGTRLTVL.